The 5 T cell receptor beta chains below all came from one sample that was sequenced in a study of blood T cell repertoires in COVID-19. Clones were sequenced by immunoSEQ multiplex PCR, and TCRdb holds only the in-frame ones, with some missing. The sample comprises 100,000 or so clones, around four fifths of which are singletons, and 13% rests with the top ten. What was sequenced was peripheral blood. Every receptor here comes from a middle-aged man with active or convalescent COVID-19.

The rearrangement links TRBV28 to TRBJ1-2; 9 bases fit TRBD1. CDR3 size: 14 residues. The V and J ends lost 4 bases and 7 bases, in that order; junction bases with no gene match: 7. Germline V lookup: CDR1 MDHEN, CDR2 SYDVKM. CDR3 region: CASSSPGQGGGYTF. The CDR3 nucleotides are TGTGCCAGCAGTTCCCCGGGACAGGGAGGTGGCTACACCTTC.

The chain joins TRBV10-1 to TRBJ1-2, with 7 nucleotides matching TRBD1. V gave up 9 bases and J gave up 3 bases; unmatched junction bases: 7. This CDR3 spans 13 amino acids. CDR1 WNHNN and CDR2 SYGVQD come from the germline V gene (reference sequence). The CDR3 protein is CASSRQGHYGYTF. CDR3 bases: TGCGCCAGTAGCCGACAGGGTCACTATGGCTACACCTTC.

In its sample, this clone was seen once. The CDR3 sequence is CASSILRGSNTGELFF. As DNA, the CDR3 is TGCGCCAGCAGCATACTCCGGGGTTCGAACACCGGGGAGCTGTTTTTT. The V call is TRBV5-1, the J call TRBJ2-2; the D gene is possibly TRBD2 (5 bases). V lost 4 bases and J 0 bases, leaving 13 bases between the germline ends. Germline V gives CDR1 SGHRS, CDR2 YFSETQ. CDR3 length equals 16 residues.

On this clone itself: The germline gene is not matched at one end of the junction; a read error may be the cause. This chain joins TRBV7-7 and TRBJ2-1; 7 nucleotides align to TRBD2. The germline V gene has CDR1 SSHAT and CDR2 FNYEAQ (reference sequence). The CDR3 covers 16 residues. The CDR3 nucleotides are TGTGCTAGCAGCTTAGCCCGGGACTACCCAAACAATGAGCAGTTCTTC. Its translation is CASSLARDYPNNEQFF.

The genes are TRBV5-1 and TRBJ1-2, with 7 bases fitting TRBD1. V shed 1 base and J 4 bases; nucleotides not matched to a gene: 4. CDR3 length: 14 amino acids. Germline V gene sequence: CDR1 SGHRS, CDR2 YFSETQ. The CDR3 spells CASSLTTGSYGYTF. CDR3 sequence (DNA): TGCGCCAGCAGCTTGACGACAGGGTCCTATGGCTACACCTTC.